Described below is a single T cell receptor beta chain sequence and its context. The J segment lost 5 bases and the V segment lost 10 bases, leaving 15 bases of the junction unmatched. Germline CDR1 is LNHDA and CDR2 is SQIVND (reference sequence). There are 16 residues in the CDR3. This entry comes from a study of blood T cell repertoires in COVID-19. Study-wide context: Acute and convalescent COVID-19 specimens originated in the United States, Italy and Spain. T cells, B-cell-depleted T cells, or PBMCs provided the cDNA or gDNA that served as material.

In the original workflow: Reference gene primer amplification gave nucleated cell count estimates. Data came from immunoSEQ multiplex PCR; TCRdb stores just in-frame clones and leaves some out. That table supplies the V and J calls and clone size; D and trimming were determined from the DNA. Of approximately 300,000 clones listed, 85% were seen once; the top ten hold around 4.2%. This TCR was sampled from a woman aged 45-59 years with active or convalescent COVID-19. The rearrangement joins TRBV19 to TRBJ1-4; 8 bases are shared with TRBD1. What was sequenced was peripheral blood. The CDR3 bases are TGTGCCACAGGGGGCAGATCATGGAAGGGGAATGAAAAACTGTTTTTT. It yields the protein CATGGRSWKGNEKLFF. The whole variable domain, remainder taken from reference TRBV19 and TRBJ1-4, is DGGITQSPKYLFRKEGQNVTLSCEQNLNHDAMYWYRQDPGQGLRLIYYSQIVNDFQKGDIAEGYSVSREKKESFPLTVTSAQKNPTAFYLCATGGRSWKGNEKLFFGSGTQLSVL.